A selection of T cell receptor beta chains follows, all from one sample in a study of identifying expanded T cells in peripheral blood. TCRdb keeps only in-frame clones here, not all; method: immunoSEQ multiplex PCR. The sample lists around 47,000 clones, around 82% occurring once. Material: blood. These receptors were taken from a person between 18 and 75 years old in good health. CDR3s include the opening cysteine and the closing phenylalanine or tryptophan. A D gene is named only where the DNA matches it firmly. Clone size is given for some rows only: seen once, a few or many times, or a class if the clone is expanded.

TRBJ2-1	TRBV2	once	.	13	TGTGCCAGTCACCACGACTCCTACAATGAGCAGTTCTTC	CASHHDSYNEQFF
TRBJ2-7	TRBV6-5	.	.	13	TGTGCCAGCAGTTACTCGGCAACTTCTGAGCAGTACTTC	CASSYSATSEQYF
TRBJ2-4	TRBV4-3	few	.	18	TGCGCCAGCAGCCGAGCAAGACCTGGGCTCGTAGCCAAAAACATTCAGTACTTC	CASSRARPGLVAKNIQYF
TRBJ1-6	TRBV14	.	.	13	TGTGCCAGCAGCCAGGGATTGGGTTCACCCCTCCACTTT	CASSQGLGSPLHF
TRBJ2-7	TRBV9	.	TRBD2	16	TGTGCCAGCAGCGTAGGGCTAGCGGGAGGTTTTTACGAGCAGTACTTC	CASSVGLAGGFYEQYF
TRBJ1-6	TRBV19	few	TRBD1	14	TGTGCCAGTACTCCGGACAGGCCCAATTCACCCCTCCACTTT	CASTPDRPNSPLHF
TRBJ2-1	TRBV19	.	.	13	TGTGCCAGTAGTATAGTTGGATTAAATGAGCAGTTCTTC	CASSIVGLNEQFF
TRBJ1-3	TRBV20-1	.	TRBD1	11	TGCAGTGCTTCTACAGGGGACACCATATATTTT	CSASTGDTIYF
TRBJ1-2	TRBV21-1	few	.	13	TGTGCCAGCAGCAATTGGTTGGAGGTGGGCTACACCTTC	CASSNWLEVGYTF
TRBJ1-2	TRBV9	.	TRBD1	14	TGTGCCAGCAGCGCCGACAGGGGAGTCTATGGCTACACCTTC	CASSADRGVYGYTF
TRBJ1-1	TRBV2	few	.	16	TGTGCCAGCAGTGAAGAACGTGCCAGGGGAAGCACTGAAGCTTTCTTT	CASSEERARGSTEAFF
TRBJ1-1	TRBV29-1	.	.	12	TGCAGCGTTGCGTCGGGGTCCACTGAAGCTTTCTTT	CSVASGSTEAFF
TRBJ1-6	TRBV7-6	few	.	15	TGTGCCAGCAGCTTAGAGGGCAGGGATAATTCACCCCTCCACTTT	CASSLEGRDNSPLHF
TRBJ1-2	TRBV27	few	TRBD1	13	TGTGCCAGCAGTCCCGGGACAGGGTTTGGCTACACCTTC	CASSPGTGFGYTF
TRBJ1-3	TRBV18	.	TRBD1	16	TGTGCCAGCTCAACGGGACAGGGACGCTCTGGAAACACCATATATTTT	CASSTGQGRSGNTIYF
TRBJ1-5	TRBV7-9	.	TRBD1	17	TGTGCCAGCAGCCCAGGACAAACAGGGGGAGGCAATCAGCCCCAGCATTTT	CASSPGQTGGGNQPQHF
TRBJ2-3	TRBV30	.	TRBD2	15	TGTGCCTGGAGTCACGGACTAGCGGGCACAGATACGCAGTATTTT	CAWSHGLAGTDTQYF
TRBJ2-1	TRBV9	.	.	13	TGTGCCAGCAGCCCCCGAGGGGGCAATGAGCAGTTCTTC	CASSPRGGNEQFF
TRBJ1-1	TRBV5-8	few	.	13	TGTGCCAGCAGCTTGGGTGTGAACACTGAAGCTTTCTTT	CASSLGVNTEAFF
TRBJ1-2	TRBV10-1	.	.	15	TGCGCCAGCAGTGAGTCCAGGAGACTGGACTATGGCTACACCTTC	CASSESRRLDYGYTF
TRBJ2-7	TRBV20-1	few	.	11	TGCAGTGCTACCAGGGGAGGCTCGCAGTACTTC	CSATRGGSQYF
TRBJ2-1	TRBV5-4	once	TRBD2	16	TGTGCCAGCAGCTCGGAGGGACTAGCGGCATACAATGAGCAGTTCTTC	CASSSEGLAAYNEQFF
TRBJ2-5	TRBV5-5	.	TRBD2	15	TGTGCCAGCAGCTCCGGGACTAGCGGGAAAGAGACCCAGTACTTC	CASSSGTSGKETQYF
TRBJ2-7	TRBV9	.	.	15	TGTGCCAGCAGCGAAGGGACCCTGGGGTCCTACGAGCAGTACTTC	CASSEGTLGSYEQYF
TRBJ2-1	TRBV19	few	.	16	TGTGCCAGTAGTTCCTCCGGGGCCACTTCCTACAATGAGCAGTTCTTC	CASSSSGATSYNEQFF
TRBJ1-5	TRBV6-6	.	TRBD1	13	TGTGCCAGCACCACGGACAGGGGGCAGCCCCAGCATTTT	CASTTDRGQPQHF
TRBJ2-7	TRBV7-2	.	TRBD1	16	TGTGCCAGCAGCTTAGTTAGTGGGGACAGTTCCTACGAGCAGTACTTC	CASSLVSGDSSYEQYF
TRBJ2-7	TRBV4-1	.	.	20	TGCGCCAGCAGCCAAGTACCAGCCTCGGCCGCGGCAGGTAGCTCCTACGAGCAGTACTTC	CASSQVPASAAAGSSYEQYF
TRBJ2-1	TRBV6-5	few	.	15	TGTGCCAGCACCCACCCGGGCGGGCAGTACAGTGAGCAGTTCTTC	CASTHPGGQYSEQFF
TRBJ2-2	TRBV7-8	.	TRBD2	15	TGTGCCAGCAGCTTAGCGGGGAGGGTCCCCGGGGAGCTGTTTTTT	CASSLAGRVPGELFF
TRBJ1-2	TRBV7-9	.	TRBD1	14	TGTGCCAGCAGCGATACAGGGGCCTTCTATGGCTACACCTTC	CASSDTGAFYGYTF
TRBJ1-1	TRBV6-6	.	.	13	TGTGCCAGCAGTGAGACGTGGTCCACTGAAGCTTTCTTT	CASSETWSTEAFF
TRBJ2-5	TRBV7-2	.	TRBD2	17	TGTGCCAGCAGCTTAGCGGGTAGCGGGAGATCCCAAGAGACCCAGTACTTC	CASSLAGSGRSQETQYF
TRBJ2-6	TRBV4-1	.	.	15	TGCGCCAGCAGCCAAGAAGGGGCTGGGGCCAACGTCCTGACTTTC	CASSQEGAGANVLTF
TRBJ2-3	TRBV7-9	few	.	19	TGTGCCAGCAGCCCACCTTACGCGGGGTTAAGTACTAGCACAGATACGCAGTATTTT	CASSPPYAGLSTSTDTQYF
TRBJ1-1	TRBV5-5	once	TRBD1	14	TGTGCCAGCAGCACGCGACAGGGGCCCACTGAAGCTTTCTTT	CASSTRQGPTEAFF
TRBJ2-5	TRBV18	.	TRBD2	16	TGTGCCAGCTCACCACCGGCGGGAGGGGTACGAGAGACCCAGTACTTC	CASSPPAGGVRETQYF